Below are 24 T cell receptor beta chains sequenced from a single sample in a study of T cell responses to AZD1222 COVID-19 vaccine. Libraries were prepared by immunoSEQ multiplex PCR; TCRdb keeps only in-frame clonotypes and omits some of them. The table shows approximately 150,000 clones, with just over 90% occurring only once. The source was peripheral blood, collected 28 days after the second AZD1222 dose. These receptors were taken from an adult who received the AZD1222 COVID-19 vaccine.

This clone has a handful of counts. The chain combines TRBV18 with TRBJ2-7, with TRBD1 identical over 7 bases. V dropped 6 bases and J dropped 0; count of bases not matched to a gene: 5. The germline CDR1 and CDR2 sequences are KGHSH and LQKENI. CDR3 length: 14 amino acids. CDR3 sequence reads: CASSPTGPSYEQYF. The CDR3 coding sequence is TGTGCCAGCTCGCCGACAGGGCCCTCCTACGAGCAGTACTTC.

V gene TRBV7-9 combines with J gene TRBJ1-1; 7 bases match TRBD1. The CDR3 spans 18 residues. Germline CDR1 and CDR2: SEHNR and FQNEAQ (reference sequence). The trim removed 1 base at V and 3 bases at J, leaving 14 bases unmatched. The CDR3 coding sequence is TGTGCCAGCAGCTTAGACCTAACACCATCGACAGGGCACACTGAAGCTTTCTTT. It translates to CASSLDLTPSTGHTEAFF.

The sample holds one count of this clone. The rearrangement joins TRBV15 to TRBJ1-1; D is perhaps TRBD1 (6 bases). Between the trimmed V and J ends, which lost 1 base and 5 bases, there was a span of 14 bases. CDR1 LNHNV and CDR2 YYDKDF come from the germline V gene (reference sequence). This CDR3 comprises 15 residues. The CDR3 DNA follows: TGTGCCACCAGCAGAGGGGGGCAAGTAGGTACTGAAGCTTTCTTT. This translates into CATSRGGQVGTEAFF.

V usage is TRBV5-1 and J usage is TRBJ2-6; 7 bases fit TRBD1. V trimming: 0 bases; J trimming: 2 bases; junction bases outside the gene matches: 2. Germline V gives CDR1 SGHRS, CDR2 YFSETQ. CDR3 length equals 16 residues. Here the CDR3 DNA reads TGCGCCAGCAGCTTGGACACAGGGGCTGGGGCCAACGTCCTGACTTTC. Translation: CASSLDTGAGANVLTF.

This chain joins TRBV6-1 and TRBJ2-7; D call uncertain. Germline CDR1 reads MNHNS; CDR2 reads SASEGT. Between the trimmed V and J ends, which lost 0 bases and 4 bases, there was a span of 10 bases. This CDR3 has 14 residues. DNA for the CDR3: TGTGCCAGCAGTGAAGCCGGGCTTACTTACGAGCAGTACTTC. Translation: CASSEAGLTYEQYF.

This clone occurred once. This chain joins TRBV5-4 and TRBJ2-7; 12 nucleotides agree with TRBD2. This CDR3 region has 15 residues. From germline, CDR1 is SGHNT and CDR2 YYREEE (reference sequence). J was trimmed by 5 bases and V by 0 bases; bases with no gene match: 3. CDR3 DNA: TGTGCCAGCAGCTTGGGGACTAGCGGGAAAAACGAGCAGTACTTC. Translated: CASSLGTSGKNEQYF.

The V and J genes are TRBV19 and TRBJ2-1; D remains ambiguous. The germline gives CDR1 LNHDA, CDR2 SQIVND (reference sequence). Trimming left V 7 bases short and J 11 bases short, with 21 bases between. The CDR3 consists of 14 residues. The CDR3 loop is CASTLRGEPRKQFF. CDR3 DNA sequence: TGTGCCAGTACCCTTAGAGGAGAGCCGAGAAAGCAGTTCTTC. The full variable domain, its missing parts supplied by reference TRBV19 and TRBJ2-1, is DGGITQSPKYLFRKEGQNVTLSCEQNLNHDAMYWYRQDPGQGLRLIYYSQIVNDFQKGDIAEGYSVSREKKESFPLTVTSAQKNPTAFYLCASTLRGEPRKQFFGPGTRLTVL.

The J gene is TRBJ1-5, the V gene TRBV11-1; a possible D gene is TRBD1 (5 bases). The germline gives CDR1 SGHAT, CDR2 FQDESV (reference sequence). The CDR3 runs 15 residues. V lost 0 bases and J lost 5, with 11 bases in between. Here the CDR3 DNA reads TGTGCCAGCAGCTTAGCCCCGGGGCCACATCAGCCCCAGCATTTT. Translating gives CASSLAPGPHQPQHF.

This chain joins TRBV7-9 and TRBJ2-7, with D perhaps matching TRBD1 or TRBD2 (7 bases each). CDR1 and CDR2 (germline): SEHNR, FQNEAQ (reference sequence). The CDR3 consists of 15 residues. V lost 5 bases, J lost 0 bases, and 14 bases lay in between. The CDR3 here is CASSRQGGSSYEQYF. CDR3 DNA: TGTGCCAGCAGCCGACAGGGCGGGAGCTCCTACGAGCAGTACTTC.

V usage is TRBV15 and J usage is TRBJ2-1; 15 nucleotides match TRBD2. J lost 6 bases, V lost 0 bases, and 6 bases had no gene match. Germline V CDR1 and CDR2: LNHNV, YYDKDF (reference sequence). The CDR3 is 18 amino acids. The CDR3 sequence is CATSRDPGLAGGSNEQFF. CDR3 in DNA: TGTGCCACCAGCAGAGACCCGGGACTAGCGGGAGGTTCCAATGAGCAGTTCTTC.

This clone was counted a few times. The V gene is TRBV19, the J gene TRBJ2-1; tentatively, D is TRBD2 (5 bases). Germline CDR1 LNHDA, CDR2 SQIVND (reference sequence). V was clipped by 3 bases and J by 7 bases, with 10 bases between them. The length of the CDR3 is 13 residues. This CDR3 reads CASSMLAGNEQFF. CDR3 in DNA: TGTGCCAGTAGTATGCTAGCTGGGAATGAGCAGTTCTTC.

The table lists this clone with a count of one. Other nucleotide sequences from this sample produce the same CDR3. J is TRBJ1-1 and V is TRBV20-1; D is unresolved. Germline V gives CDR1 DFQATT, CDR2 SNEGSKA (reference sequence). The CDR3 extends over 11 amino acids. The V end lost 3 bases, the J end lost 0 bases, and 2 bases lay between the germline ends. The DNA of the CDR3 is TGCAGTGCTAGCCTGAACACTGAAGCTTTCTTT. Translation: CSASLNTEAFF.

The genes are TRBV19 and TRBJ1-4, with a weak D call TRBD1 (6 bases). Germline V lookup: CDR1 LNHDA, CDR2 SQIVND (reference sequence). V was clipped by 6 bases and J by 0 bases, with 11 bases between them. The CDR3 consists of 15 residues. For the CDR3, the DNA is TGTGCCAGTAGCATACAGGGTTCAACTAATGAAAAACTGTTTTTT. Protein sequence: CASSIQGSTNEKLFF.

This clone has a single count. One junction end disagrees with the germline gene, perhaps due to a read error. The chain links TRBV18 to TRBJ2-3; TRBD2 aligns across 15 bases. The CDR3 length is 20 residues. Germline lookup yields CDR1 KGHSH and CDR2 LQKENI. This CDR3 reads CATSAHRGLAGGRSTDTQYF. The CDR3 bases are TGTGCCACCTCAGCACACAGGGGACTAGCGGGAGGTCGTAGCACAGATACGCAGTATTTT. Combining the CDR3 with reference TRBV18 and TRBJ2-3 gives the whole variable domain NAGVMQNPRHLVRRRGQEARLRCSPMKGHSHVYWYRQLPEEGLKFMVYLQKENIIDESGMPKERFSAEFPKEGPSILRIQQVVRGDSAAYFCATSAHRGLAGGRSTDTQYFGPGTRLTVL.

The V and J genes are TRBV5-1 and TRBJ2-6; 7 bases are a match to TRBD1. The CDR3 loop spans 17 amino acids. The germline CDR1 and CDR2 sequences are SGHRS and YFSETQ. V was pared by 3 bases and J by 0 bases, with 6 bases of the junction left unmatched. CDR3 DNA sequence: TGCGCCAGCAGCTCCGGGACAGTTAGCTCTGGGGCCAACGTCCTGACTTTC. Its protein is CASSSGTVSSGANVLTF.

The chain links TRBV11-2 to TRBJ2-2; D is unclear. The CDR3 runs to 16 residues. V shed 5 bases and J shed 4 bases, with 17 bases lying between them. Looked up from germline, CDR1 is SGHAT and CDR2 is FQNNGV. This chain's CDR3 is CASSLILSPPTGELFF. The CDR3 DNA reads TGTGCCAGCAGCCTTATACTATCTCCCCCCACCGGGGAGCTGTTTTTT.

The rearrangement uses TRBV9 and TRBJ2-1, with 12 bases matching TRBD2. The CDR3 contains 15 residues. Germline trimming cut 3 bases from V and 7 bases from J; bases unmatched to any gene: 5. Germline V lookup: CDR1 SGDLS, CDR2 YYNGEE. The CDR3 sequence: CASSEWTSGENEQFF. Written as DNA, the CDR3 is TGTGCCAGCAGCGAGTGGACTAGCGGGGAGAATGAGCAGTTCTTC.

CDR3 DNA: TGCGCCAGCAGCTTGGCTACGATTAGCACAGATACGCAGTATTTT. Its translation: CASSLATISTDTQYF. The chain employs TRBV5-1 and TRBJ2-3, with D unresolved. V dropped 0 bases and J dropped 0 bases, with 8 bases sitting between them. The CDR3 extends over 15 amino acids. Germline V gene data show CDR1 as SGHRS and CDR2 as YFSETQ.

The rearrangement uses TRBV2 and TRBJ2-3; TRBD2 is a possible D gene (6 bases). Germline CDR1 reads SNHLY; CDR2 reads FYNNEI. With 4 bases removed from V and 4 bases from J, the gap between germline ends came to 21 bases. The length of the CDR3 is 17 residues. CDR3 DNA sequence: TGTGCCAGCAGTGTTGGATCGGGAGTCTTACGGCCAGATACGCAGTATTTT. The encoded protein is CASSVGSGVLRPDTQYF.

Written as DNA, the CDR3 is TGTGCCAGCAGTGATGCAGGCGCCTCTGGAAACACCATATATTTT. Its protein is CASSDAGASGNTIYF. The chain combines TRBV25-1 with TRBJ1-3; D is unclear. V was shortened by 3 bases and J by 0 bases, with 9 bases between the two germline ends. This CDR3 is 15 amino acids long. Germline CDR1 and CDR2: MGHDK and SYGVNS.

The chain combines TRBV5-6 with TRBJ1-4; possible D gene TRBD1, 5 bases. The CDR3 has 15 amino acids. V was trimmed by 3 bases and J by 7 bases, leaving 16 bases between them. The germline V gene has CDR1 SGHDT and CDR2 YYEEEE. The CDR3 here is CASSSQRDRTEKLFF. The CDR3 DNA reads as TGTGCCAGCAGCTCGCAAAGGGACCGGACTGAAAAACTGTTTTTT.

The gene calls are TRBV14 and TRBJ1-2; perhaps TRBD1 as D (5 bases). V lost 4 bases and J lost 1, with 19 bases in between. This CDR3 has 17 amino acids. Looked up from germline, CDR1 is SGHDN and CDR2 is FVKESK. The chain's CDR3 is CASSLVGPTLVNYGYTF. The CDR3 DNA reads TGTGCCAGCAGCCTCGTGGGACCGACCCTGGTTAACTATGGCTACACCTTC.

This clone was detected a few times. The chain joins TRBV28 to TRBJ2-7; the D gene is possibly TRBD2 (6 bases). Germline-derived CDR1 and CDR2 are MDHEN and SYDVKM. Trimming cost V 6 bases and J 5 bases, with 14 bases left between them. This CDR3 region has 13 residues. The CDR3 sequence is CASSPWRGHEQYF. CDR3 DNA: TGTGCCAGCAGCCCCTGGCGGGGCCACGAGCAGTACTTC.

V gene TRBV4-2 combines with J gene TRBJ1-3, with D unclear. The CDR3 extends over 19 amino acids. Germline assignment: CDR1 LGHNA and CDR2 YNFKEQ. The germline V and J ends were trimmed by 0 bases and 1 base, with 19 bases remaining between them. The CDR3 bases are TGTGCCAGCAGCCAAGATCGGGCTTGGGGAGATGGTTCTGGAAACACCATATATTTT. Its translation: CASSQDRAWGDGSGNTIYF.